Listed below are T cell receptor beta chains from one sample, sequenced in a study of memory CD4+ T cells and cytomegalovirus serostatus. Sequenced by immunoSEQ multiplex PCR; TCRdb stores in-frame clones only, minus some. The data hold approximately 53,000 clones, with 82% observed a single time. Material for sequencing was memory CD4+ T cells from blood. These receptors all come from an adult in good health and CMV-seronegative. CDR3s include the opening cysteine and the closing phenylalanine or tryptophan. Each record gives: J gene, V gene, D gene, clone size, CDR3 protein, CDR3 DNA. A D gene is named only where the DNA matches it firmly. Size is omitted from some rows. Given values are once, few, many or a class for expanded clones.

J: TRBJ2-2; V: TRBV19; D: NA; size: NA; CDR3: CASSLMRGTGELFF; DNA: TGTGCCAGTAGTTTGATGCGGGGCACCGGGGAGCTGTTTTTT
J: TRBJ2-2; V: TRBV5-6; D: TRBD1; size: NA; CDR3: CASSLGQGTGELFF; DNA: TGTGCCAGCAGCTTGGGACAGGGCACCGGGGAGCTGTTTTTT
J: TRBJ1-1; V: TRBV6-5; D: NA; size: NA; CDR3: CASSYSVGAGNTEAFF; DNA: TGTGCCAGCAGTTACTCAGTCGGGGCAGGTAACACTGAAGCTTTCTTT
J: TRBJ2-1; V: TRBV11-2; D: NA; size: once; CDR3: CASSLGTQSYNEQFF; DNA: TGTGCCAGCAGCTTAGGCACGCAATCCTACAATGAGCAGTTCTTC
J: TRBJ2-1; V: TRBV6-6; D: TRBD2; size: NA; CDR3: CASSYPGGGSYNEQFF; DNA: TGTGCCAGCAGTTACCCCGGGGGGGGCTCCTACAATGAGCAGTTCTTC
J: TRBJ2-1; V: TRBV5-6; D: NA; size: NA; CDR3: CASSLARYNEQFF; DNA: TGTGCCAGCAGCTTGGCCAGGTACAATGAGCAGTTCTTC
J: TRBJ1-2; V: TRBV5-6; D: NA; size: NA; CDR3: CASSPPGPGANYGYTF; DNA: TGTGCCAGCAGCCCGCCTGGACCGGGGGCTAACTATGGCTACACCTTC
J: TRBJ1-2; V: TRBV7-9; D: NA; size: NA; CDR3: CASSLEYRVGYTF; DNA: TGTGCCAGCAGCTTAGAGTACAGGGTTGGCTACACCTTC
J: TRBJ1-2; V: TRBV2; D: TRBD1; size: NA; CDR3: CASSVGTANYGYTF; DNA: TGTGCCAGCAGTGTAGGGACAGCAAACTATGGCTACACCTTC
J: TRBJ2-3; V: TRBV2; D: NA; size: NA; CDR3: CASSRGGGTDTQYF; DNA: TGTGCCAGCAGTCGCGGGGGCGGCACAGATACGCAGTATTTT
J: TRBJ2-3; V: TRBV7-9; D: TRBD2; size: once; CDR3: CASSQGTSPLDTQYF; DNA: TGTGCCAGCAGCCAAGGGACTAGCCCTTTAGATACGCAGTATTTT
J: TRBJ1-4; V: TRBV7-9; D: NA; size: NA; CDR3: CASSQEVTNEKLFF; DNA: TGTGCCAGCAGCCAGGAGGTTACTAATGAAAAACTGTTTTTT
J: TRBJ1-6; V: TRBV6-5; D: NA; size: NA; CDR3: CASSRQPRGDSPLHF; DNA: TGTGCCAGCAGTCGACAGCCGAGGGGGGATTCACCCCTCCACTTT
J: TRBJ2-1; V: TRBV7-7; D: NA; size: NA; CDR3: CASSPDRSQQFF; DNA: TGTGCTAGCAGCCCCGATAGGAGTCAGCAGTTCTTC
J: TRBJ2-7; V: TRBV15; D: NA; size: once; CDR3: CATSREGGAYEQYF; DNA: TGTGCCACCAGCAGAGAAGGAGGGGCCTACGAGCAGTACTTC
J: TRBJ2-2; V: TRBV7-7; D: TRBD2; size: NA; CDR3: CASSLGREGTGELFF; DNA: TGTGCCAGCAGCTTAGGGAGGGAGGGGACCGGGGAGCTGTTTTTT
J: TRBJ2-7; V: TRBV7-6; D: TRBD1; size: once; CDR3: CASSIGTGWGGGSYEQYF; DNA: TGTGCCAGCAGCATTGGGACAGGGTGGGGAGGGGGCTCCTACGAGCAGTACTTC
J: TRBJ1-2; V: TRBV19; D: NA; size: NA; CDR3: CASSIEQGARGYTF; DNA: TGTGCCAGTAGTATAGAACAGGGCGCTAGGGGCTACACCTTC
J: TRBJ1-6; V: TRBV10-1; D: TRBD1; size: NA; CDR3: CASSPRTGHSPLHF; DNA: TGCGCCAGCAGCCCCAGGACAGGACATTCACCCCTCCACTTT
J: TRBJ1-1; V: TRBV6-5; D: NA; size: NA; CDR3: CASKNAKSGNTEAFF; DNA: TGTGCCAGCAAAAACGCGAAAAGCGGGAACACTGAAGCTTTCTTT
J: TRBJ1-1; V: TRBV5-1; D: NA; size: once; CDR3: CASSPTPQVKNTEAFF; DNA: TGCGCCAGCAGCCCGACGCCACAGGTAAAGAACACTGAAGCTTTCTTT
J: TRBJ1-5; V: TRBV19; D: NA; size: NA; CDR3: CASMRGRSNQPQHF; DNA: TGTGCCAGTATGAGGGGCAGATCTAATCAGCCCCAGCATTTT
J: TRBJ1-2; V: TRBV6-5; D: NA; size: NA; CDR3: CASSRGITNYGYTF; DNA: TGTGCCAGCAGCCGAGGGATCACTAACTATGGCTACACCTTC
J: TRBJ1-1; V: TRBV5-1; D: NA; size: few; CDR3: CASTPMGSNEAFF; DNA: TGCGCCAGCACCCCAATGGGCAGCAATGAAGCTTTCTTT
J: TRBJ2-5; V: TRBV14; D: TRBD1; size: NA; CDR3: CASSPRTGQETQYF; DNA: TGTGCCAGCAGCCCTCGGACAGGGCAAGAGACCCAGTACTTC
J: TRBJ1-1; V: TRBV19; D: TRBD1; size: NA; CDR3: CASSVTGGMDEAFF; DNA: TGTGCCAGTAGTGTGACAGGGGGGATGGATGAAGCTTTCTTT
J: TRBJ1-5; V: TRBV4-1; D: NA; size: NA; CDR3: CASSQEHSKTASRPQHF; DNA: TGCGCCAGCAGCCAAGAGCACAGCAAGACTGCCTCGCGGCCCCAGCATTTT
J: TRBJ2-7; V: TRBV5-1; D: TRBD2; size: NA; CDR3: CASKSGGDYEQYF; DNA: TGCGCCAGCAAGAGCGGGGGGGATTACGAGCAGTACTTC
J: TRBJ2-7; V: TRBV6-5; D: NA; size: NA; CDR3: CASSRGVYEQYF; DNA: TGTGCCAGCAGTCGAGGGGTGTACGAGCAGTACTTC
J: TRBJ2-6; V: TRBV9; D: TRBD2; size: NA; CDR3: CASSRGGLSSGANVLTF; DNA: TGTGCCAGCAGCCGCGGGGGGCTCTCCTCTGGGGCCAACGTCCTGACTTTC
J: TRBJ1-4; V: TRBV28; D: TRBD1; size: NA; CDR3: CASRRGTESEKLFF; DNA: TGTGCCAGCAGACGTGGGACAGAGTCTGAAAAACTGTTTTTT
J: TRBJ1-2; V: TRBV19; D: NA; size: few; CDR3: CASRDIGYTF; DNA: TGTGCCAGTAGGGATATTGGCTACACCTTC
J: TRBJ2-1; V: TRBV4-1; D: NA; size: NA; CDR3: CASSQDVGGGTFEQFF; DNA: TGCGCCAGCAGCCAAGATGTCGGCGGGGGCACGTTTGAGCAGTTCTTC
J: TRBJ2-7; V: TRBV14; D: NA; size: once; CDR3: CASSRPGTYEQYF; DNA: TGTGCCAGCAGCCGGCCGGGGACCTACGAGCAGTACTTC
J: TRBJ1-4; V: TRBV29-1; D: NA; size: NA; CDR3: CSVGGAGSEKLFF; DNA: TGCAGCGTTGGGGGGGCCGGCAGTGAAAAACTGTTTTTT
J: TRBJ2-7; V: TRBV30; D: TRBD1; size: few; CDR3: CAWKTGQGYGEQYF; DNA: TGTGCCTGGAAGACGGGACAGGGCTATGGCGAGCAGTACTTC